One and the same sample provided the 10 T cell receptor beta chains below, sequenced in a study of T cells after yellow fever vaccination. In TCRdb, the 5' RACE reads were re-called with MiXCR into one record per CDR3 protein. Of some 290,000 distinct CDR3 sequences detected, approximately 12% appear once; the ten largest clones hold about 3.5%. The specimen was CD4+ T cells sorted from PBMCs, collected 45 days after the yellow fever booster vaccination. All receptors derive from a man aged 18 to 29 who received the YFV17D yellow fever vaccine.

J is TRBJ2-7 and V is TRBV5-1; TRBD1 matches at 7 bases. The CDR3 has 13 amino acids. V was clipped by 0 bases and J by 7 bases; unmatched bases: 4. CDR1 and CDR2 (germline): SGHRS, YFSETQ. The CDR3 is CASSLDRGWEQYF. The CDR3 DNA sequence: TGCGCCAGCAGCTTGGACAGGGGCTGGGAGCAGTACTTC.

The chain is built from TRBV20-1 and TRBJ1-3; D gene uncertain. Germline V gene sequence: CDR1 DFQATT, CDR2 SNEGSKA (reference sequence). This CDR3 contains 16 residues. The V gene lost 3 bases and the J gene lost 0 bases, with 15 bases spanning the gap. DNA for the CDR3: TGCAGTGCTAGGTACCCCTCCCGGGGCTCTGGAAACACCATATATTTT. This sequence encodes CSARYPSRGSGNTIYF.

The table lists this clonotype with many counts. This rearrangement joins TRBV5-1 to TRBJ1-1, with TRBD1 as a possible D gene (6 bases). Germline CDR1 and CDR2: SGHRS and YFSETQ. CDR3 length equals 14 residues. V was trimmed by 4 bases and J by 3 bases, leaving 13 bases between them. The CDR3 bases are TGCGCCAGCAGCCCCACGGGGGCTGACACTGAAGCTTTCTTT. This gives the protein CASSPTGADTEAFF.

The chain carries TRBV20-1 and TRBJ2-5; 8 nucleotides line up with TRBD2. J was trimmed by 5 bases and V by 5 bases; bases with no gene match: 10. The CDR3 runs to 14 residues. CDR1 and CDR2 from the germline V gene are DFQATT and SNEGSKA (reference sequence). The CDR3 sequence is CSAYPGRVGETQYF. CDR3 coding DNA: TGCAGTGCTTACCCCGGGAGGGTCGGGGAGACCCAGTACTTC.

Regarding this clonotype: This may come from a read error, since a much larger clone is one base off. The chain combines TRBV9 with TRBJ2-3; D remains unclear. The CDR3 covers 15 residues. CDR1 is SGDLS, CDR2 YYNGEE, per germline. CDR3: CARSVETGPLDTQYF. CDR3 DNA sequence: TGTGCCAGGAGCGTAGAAACCGGGCCGTTGGATACGCAGTATTTT.

The chain couples TRBV18 to TRBJ2-1; TRBD2 aligns across 7 bases. Germline CDR1 is KGHSH and CDR2 is LQKENI. Germline trimming cut 3 bases from V and 6 bases from J; bases unmatched to any gene: 11. CDR3 length: 16 amino acids. DNA of the CDR3: TGTGCCAGCTCACCTGTGCGGACTAGTTGGAGCAATGAGCAGTTCTTC. Protein product: CASSPVRTSWSNEQFF.

This clonotype was counted between two and nine times. This rearrangement joins TRBV4-3 to TRBJ1-4; D unresolved. This CDR3 is 15 amino acids long. The V gene lost 4 bases and the J gene lost 2 bases, with 11 bases spanning the gap. The germline V gene encodes CDR1 LGHNA and CDR2 YSLEER. CDR3 sequence reads: CASSLEGRTNEKLFF. For the CDR3, the DNA is TGCGCCAGCAGCCTAGAAGGGAGGACTAATGAAAAACTGTTTTTT.

V is TRBV24-1 and J is TRBJ1-4; TRBD1 agrees at 11 bases. CDR3 length: 15 residues. Trimming removed 4 bases from V and 7 bases from J; junction bases left unmatched: 4. The germline V gene has CDR1 KGHDR and CDR2 SFDVKD. The CDR3 region is CATSETGTGGEKLFF. The CDR3 DNA is TGTGCCACCAGTGAGACCGGGACAGGGGGTGAAAAACTGTTTTTT.

J is TRBJ1-1 and V is TRBV6-5; D call uncertain. CDR1 is MNHEY and CDR2 is SVGAGI in the germline V gene. The V gene lost 6 bases and the J gene lost 1 base, with 12 bases spanning the gap. CDR3 length: 14 residues. The CDR3 DNA reads TGTGCCAGCAGCCGACGGGTAAAGAACACTGAAGCTTTCTTT. It is translated as CASSRRVKNTEAFF.

The J gene is TRBJ2-7, the V gene TRBV12-3 or TRBV12-4, with D uncertain. This CDR3 is built from 11 residues. V was shortened by 8 bases and J by 4 bases, with 9 bases between the two germline ends. In nucleotides, the CDR3 is TGTGCCAGCGGCGACTTGTACGAGCAGTACTTC. Amino acid sequence: CASGDLYEQYF.